Below, one T cell receptor beta chain is given with its context. The antigen is undetermined. The data belong to a study of blood T cells in healthy people across ages. Study-level results: Per-million-T-cell TCR beta diversity fell roughly linearly with age. Compared with aged donors, long-lived donors showed fewer expanded clones, suggesting selection.

The germline V gene encodes CDR1 SGHVS and CDR2 FNYEAQ. This CDR3 is built from 15 residues. The V segment lost 5 bases and the J segment 0 bases; nucleotides outside the gene matches: 6. The donors, healthy Caucasians from Russia, were aged about 6 to 90. The second PCR ran about 6 to 11 cycles with a sample-barcoded 5' primer and J-beta primers. Each cDNA molecule was tagged by a template-switch adaptor that had 12 random nucleotides. TCRdb analysed the 5' RACE reads with MiXCR anew, one entry per CDR3 protein. The repertoire holds roughly 2 million distinct CDR3 sequences, with around 50% as singletons.

The receptor's source is a woman in her forties in good health. The rearrangement joins TRBV7-6 to TRBJ1-1; 7 bases align to TRBD1. The sample comprised blood. Here the CDR3 DNA reads TGTGCCAGCAGCCAGACAGGGCTTATGAACACTGAAGCTTTCTTT. Translation gives CASSQTGLMNTEAFF.